This TCR beta chain derives from a study of Tregs in tolerant kidney transplant recipients. Background on the study: Mixed chimerism was transient after nonmyeloablative marrow transplants from related graft donors. The study, taken as a whole, reports: Expanding Tregs on activated donor B cells appeared to best identify donor-specific TCRbeta clones.

This clone occurred a few times. Its antigen remains unidentified. Clones were sequenced by immunoSEQ multiplex PCR, and TCRdb holds only the in-frame ones, with some missing. The sample consists of about 94,000 clones, more than 85% of them appearing once. V was pared by 6 bases and J by 0 bases, with 9 bases between. CDR1 is LNHDA and CDR2 is SQIVND in the germline V gene (reference sequence). CDR3 size: 13 residues. The specimen was CD4+ T cells from blood, collected before the transplant. The chain combines TRBV19 with TRBJ2-7, with D unclear. The sequence derives from a human donor who received a combined kidney and bone marrow transplant. CDR3 sequence: CASRALPSYEQYF. CDR3 DNA: TGTGCCAGTAGGGCTCTGCCCTCCTACGAGCAGTACTTC.